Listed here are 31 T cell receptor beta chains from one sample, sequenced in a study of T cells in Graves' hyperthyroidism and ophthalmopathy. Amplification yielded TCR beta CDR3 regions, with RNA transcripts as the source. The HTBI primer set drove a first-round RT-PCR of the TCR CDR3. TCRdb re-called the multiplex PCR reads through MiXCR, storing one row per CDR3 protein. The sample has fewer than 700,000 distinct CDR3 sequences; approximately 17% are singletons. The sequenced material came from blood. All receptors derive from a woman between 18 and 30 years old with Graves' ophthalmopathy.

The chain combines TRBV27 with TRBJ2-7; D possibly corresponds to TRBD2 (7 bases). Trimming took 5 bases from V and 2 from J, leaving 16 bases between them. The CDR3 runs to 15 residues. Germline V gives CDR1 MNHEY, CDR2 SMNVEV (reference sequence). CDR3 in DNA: TGTGCCAGCAGTCCTGGGGGGGGCCTTACCTACGAGCAGTACTTC. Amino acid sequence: CASSPGGGLTYEQYF.

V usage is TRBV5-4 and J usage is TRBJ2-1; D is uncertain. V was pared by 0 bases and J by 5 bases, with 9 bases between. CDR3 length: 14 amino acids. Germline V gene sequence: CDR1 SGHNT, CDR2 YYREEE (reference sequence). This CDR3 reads CASSLEASNNEQFF. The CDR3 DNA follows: TGTGCCAGCAGCTTGGAGGCCAGCAACAATGAGCAGTTCTTC.

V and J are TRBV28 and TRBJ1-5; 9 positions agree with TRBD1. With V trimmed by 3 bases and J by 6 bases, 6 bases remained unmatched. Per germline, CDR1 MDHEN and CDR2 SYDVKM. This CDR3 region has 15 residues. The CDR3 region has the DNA TGTGCCAGCAGTTTCGGGACAGGGTTCGTTCAGCCCCAGCATTTT. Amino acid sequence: CASSFGTGFVQPQHF.

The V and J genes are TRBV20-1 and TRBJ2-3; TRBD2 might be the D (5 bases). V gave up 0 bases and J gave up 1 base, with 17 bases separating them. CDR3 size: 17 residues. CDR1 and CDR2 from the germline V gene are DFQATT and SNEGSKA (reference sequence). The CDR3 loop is CSARELVFGGGTDTQYF. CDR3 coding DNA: TGCAGTGCTAGAGAACTAGTCTTTGGCGGAGGCACAGATACGCAGTATTTT.

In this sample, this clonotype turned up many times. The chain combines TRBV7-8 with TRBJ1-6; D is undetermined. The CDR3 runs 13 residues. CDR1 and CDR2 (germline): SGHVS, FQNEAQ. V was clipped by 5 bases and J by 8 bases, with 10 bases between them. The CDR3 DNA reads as TGTGCCAGCAGCCTCGAGGATCATTCACCCCTCCACTTT. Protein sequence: CASSLEDHSPLHF.

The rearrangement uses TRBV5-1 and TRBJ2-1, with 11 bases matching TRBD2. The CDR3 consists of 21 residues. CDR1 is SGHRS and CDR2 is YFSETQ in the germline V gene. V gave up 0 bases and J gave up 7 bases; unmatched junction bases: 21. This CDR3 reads CASSLAASGTGIAGGRNEQFF. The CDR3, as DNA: TGCGCCAGCAGCTTGGCGGCTTCCGGGACAGGAATAGCGGGGGGGCGTAATGAGCAGTTCTTC.

CDR3 coding DNA: TGTGCCAGCAGCCAAGATGCGGGAAACACTGAAGCTTTCTTT. Its translation is CASSQDAGNTEAFF. The genes are TRBV14 and TRBJ1-1; D gene unclear. The V end lost 0 bases, the J end lost 2 bases, and 7 bases lay between the germline ends. Germline V gene sequence: CDR1 SGHDN, CDR2 FVKESK. The CDR3 runs to 14 residues.

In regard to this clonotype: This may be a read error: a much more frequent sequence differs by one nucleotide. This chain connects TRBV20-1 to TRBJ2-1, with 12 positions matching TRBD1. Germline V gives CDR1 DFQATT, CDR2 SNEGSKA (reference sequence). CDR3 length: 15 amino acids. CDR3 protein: CSASPGQGAYNEQLF. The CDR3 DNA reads TGCAGTGCTAGCCCGGGACAGGGGGCGTACAATGAGCAGCTCTTC.

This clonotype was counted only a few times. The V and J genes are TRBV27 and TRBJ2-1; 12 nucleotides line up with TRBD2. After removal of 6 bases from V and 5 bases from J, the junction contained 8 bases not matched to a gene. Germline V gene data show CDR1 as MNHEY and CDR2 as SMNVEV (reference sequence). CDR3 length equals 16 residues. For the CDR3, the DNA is TGTGCCAGCAGCTATGGGACTAGCGGGCAAAACAATGAGCAGTTCTTC. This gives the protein CASSYGTSGQNNEQFF.

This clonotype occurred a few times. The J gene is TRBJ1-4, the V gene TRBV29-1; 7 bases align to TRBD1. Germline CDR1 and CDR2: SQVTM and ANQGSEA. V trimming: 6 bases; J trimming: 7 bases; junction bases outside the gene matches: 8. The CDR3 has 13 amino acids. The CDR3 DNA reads TGCAGCGTAGAAACAGGGGAGGGTGAAAAACTGTTTTTT. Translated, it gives CSVETGEGEKLFF.

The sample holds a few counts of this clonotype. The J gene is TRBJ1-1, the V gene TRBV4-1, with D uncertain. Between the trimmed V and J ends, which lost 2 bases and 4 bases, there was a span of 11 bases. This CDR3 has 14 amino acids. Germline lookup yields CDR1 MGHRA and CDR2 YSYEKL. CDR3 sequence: CASSQLSDGTEAFF. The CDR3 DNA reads TGCGCCAGCAGCCAATTATCGGACGGCACTGAAGCTTTCTTT.

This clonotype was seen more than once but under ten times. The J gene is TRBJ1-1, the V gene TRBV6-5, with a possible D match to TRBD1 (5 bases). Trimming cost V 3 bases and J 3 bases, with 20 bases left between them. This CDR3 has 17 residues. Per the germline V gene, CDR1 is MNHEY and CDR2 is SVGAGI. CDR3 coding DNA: TGTGCCAGCAGTTATTCGAGGCGGGGGAAAAAGGACACTGAAGCTTTCTTT. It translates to CASSYSRRGKKDTEAFF.

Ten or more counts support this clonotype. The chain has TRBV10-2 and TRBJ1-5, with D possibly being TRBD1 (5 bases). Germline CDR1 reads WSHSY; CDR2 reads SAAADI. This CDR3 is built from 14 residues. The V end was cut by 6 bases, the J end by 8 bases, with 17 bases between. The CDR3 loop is CASRGTGRFEPQHF. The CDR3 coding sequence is TGCGCCAGCAGGGGGACGGGAAGGTTCGAGCCCCAGCATTTT.

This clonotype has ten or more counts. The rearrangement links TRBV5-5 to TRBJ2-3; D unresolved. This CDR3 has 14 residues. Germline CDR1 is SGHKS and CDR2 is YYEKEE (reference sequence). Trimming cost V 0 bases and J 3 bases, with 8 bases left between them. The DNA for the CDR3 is TGTGCCAGCAGCTTGGACAGCGAGACAGATACGCAGTATTTT. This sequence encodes CASSLDSETDTQYF.

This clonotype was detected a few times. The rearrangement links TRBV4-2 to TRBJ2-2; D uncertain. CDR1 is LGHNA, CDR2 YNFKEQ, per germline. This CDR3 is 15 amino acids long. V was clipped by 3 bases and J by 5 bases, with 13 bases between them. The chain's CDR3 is CASSQMDQTTGELFF. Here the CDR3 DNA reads TGTGCCAGCAGCCAGATGGACCAGACGACCGGGGAGCTGTTTTTT.

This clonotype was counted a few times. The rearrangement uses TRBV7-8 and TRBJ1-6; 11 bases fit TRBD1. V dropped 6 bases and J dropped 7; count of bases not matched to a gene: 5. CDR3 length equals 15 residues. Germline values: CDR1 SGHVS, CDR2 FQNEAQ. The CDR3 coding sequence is TGTGCCAGCAGTCGGGACAGGGGGGAAAATTCACCCCTCCACTTT. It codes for CASSRDRGENSPLHF.

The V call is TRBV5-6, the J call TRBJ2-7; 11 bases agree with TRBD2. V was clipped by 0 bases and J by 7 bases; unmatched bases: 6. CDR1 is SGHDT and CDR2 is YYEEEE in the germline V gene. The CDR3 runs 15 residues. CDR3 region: CASSLAASGRREQYF. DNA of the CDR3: TGTGCCAGCAGCTTGGCGGCTAGCGGGAGGAGGGAGCAGTACTTC.

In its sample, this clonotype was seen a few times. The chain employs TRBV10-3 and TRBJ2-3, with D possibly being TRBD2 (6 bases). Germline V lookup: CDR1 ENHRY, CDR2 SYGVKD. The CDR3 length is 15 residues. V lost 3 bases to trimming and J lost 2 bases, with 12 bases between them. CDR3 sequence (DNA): TGTGCCATCAGTGATAGTAGCGGCGCCACAGATACGCAGTATTTT. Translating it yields CAISDSSGATDTQYF.

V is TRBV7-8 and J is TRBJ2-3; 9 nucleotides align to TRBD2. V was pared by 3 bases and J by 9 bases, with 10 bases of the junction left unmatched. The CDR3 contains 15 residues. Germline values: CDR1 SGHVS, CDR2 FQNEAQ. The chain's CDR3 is CASSLDSGRAGTQYF. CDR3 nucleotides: TGTGCCAGCAGCTTGGATAGCGGGAGAGCGGGCACGCAGTATTTT.

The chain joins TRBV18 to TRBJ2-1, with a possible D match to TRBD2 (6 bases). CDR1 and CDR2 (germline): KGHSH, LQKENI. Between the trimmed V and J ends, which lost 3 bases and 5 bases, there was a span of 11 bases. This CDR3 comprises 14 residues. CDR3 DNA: TGTGCCAGCTCACCCATGGGACTTAACAATGAGCAGTTCTTC. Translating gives CASSPMGLNNEQFF.

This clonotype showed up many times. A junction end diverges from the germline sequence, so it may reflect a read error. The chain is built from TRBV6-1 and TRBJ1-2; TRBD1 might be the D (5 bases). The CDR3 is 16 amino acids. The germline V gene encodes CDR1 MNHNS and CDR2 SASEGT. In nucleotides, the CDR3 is TGTGCCAGCAGTCAAGCCCCCCCGACAGAGCGCCATGGCTACACCTTC. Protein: CASSQAPPTERHGYTF.

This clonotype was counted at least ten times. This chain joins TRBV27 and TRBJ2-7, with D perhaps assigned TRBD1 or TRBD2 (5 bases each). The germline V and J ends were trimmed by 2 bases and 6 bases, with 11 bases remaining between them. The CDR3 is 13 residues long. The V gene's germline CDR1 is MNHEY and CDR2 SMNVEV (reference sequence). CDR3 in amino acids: CASSLGGVGEQYF. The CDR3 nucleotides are TGTGCCAGCAGTTTAGGGGGAGTGGGCGAGCAGTACTTC.

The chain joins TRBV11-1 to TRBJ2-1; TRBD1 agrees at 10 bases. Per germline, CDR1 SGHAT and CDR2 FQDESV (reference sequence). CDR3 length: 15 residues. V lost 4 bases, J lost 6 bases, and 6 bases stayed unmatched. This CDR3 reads CASSSAGQGSNEQFF. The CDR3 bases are TGTGCCAGCAGCTCAGCGGGACAGGGGAGCAATGAGCAGTTCTTC. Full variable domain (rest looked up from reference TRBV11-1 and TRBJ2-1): EAEVAQSPRYKITEKSQAVAFWCDPISGHATLYWYRQILGQGPELLVQFQDESVVDDSQLPKDRFSAERLKGVDSTLKIQPAELGDSAMYLCASSSAGQGSNEQFFGPGTRLTVL.

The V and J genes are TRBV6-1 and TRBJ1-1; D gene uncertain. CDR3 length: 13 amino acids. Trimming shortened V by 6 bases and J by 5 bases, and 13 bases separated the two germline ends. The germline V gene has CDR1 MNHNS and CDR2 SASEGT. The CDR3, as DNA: TGTGCCAGCAGGCCCGGTCTGGGGACTGAAGCTTTCTTT. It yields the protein CASRPGLGTEAFF.

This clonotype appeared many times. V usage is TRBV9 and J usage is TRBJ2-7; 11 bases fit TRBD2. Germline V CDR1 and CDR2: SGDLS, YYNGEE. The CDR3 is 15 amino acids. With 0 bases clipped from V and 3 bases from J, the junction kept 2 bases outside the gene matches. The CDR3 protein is CASSVEGTSGYEQYF. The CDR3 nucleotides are TGTGCCAGCAGCGTAGAAGGGACTAGCGGCTACGAGCAGTACTTC.

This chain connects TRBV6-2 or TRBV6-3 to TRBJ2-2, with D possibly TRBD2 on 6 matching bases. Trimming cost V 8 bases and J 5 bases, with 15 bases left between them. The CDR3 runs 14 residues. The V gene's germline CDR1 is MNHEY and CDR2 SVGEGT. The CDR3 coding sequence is TGTGCCAGCTTTACGGGAGTCGGAACCGGGGAGCTGTTTTTT. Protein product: CASFTGVGTGELFF.

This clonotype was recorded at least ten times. Here the CDR3 reads CATSQGTGELFF. CDR3 coding DNA: TGTGCCACCTCGCAGGGCACCGGGGAGCTGTTTTTT. This chain joins TRBV24-1 and TRBJ2-2; D is perhaps TRBD1 (5 bases). This CDR3 is 12 amino acids long. V lost 9 bases, J lost 4 bases, and 8 bases lay in between. Germline V gene lookup returns CDR1 KGHDR and CDR2 SFDVKD.

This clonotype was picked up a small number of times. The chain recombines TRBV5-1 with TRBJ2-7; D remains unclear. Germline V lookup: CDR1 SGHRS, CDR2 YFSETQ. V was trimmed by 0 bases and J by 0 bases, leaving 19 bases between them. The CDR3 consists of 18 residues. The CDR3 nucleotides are TGCGCCAGCAGCTTGGGGCCAGCGTCCGGCCGTTTCTCCTACGAGCAGTACTTC. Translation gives CASSLGPASGRFSYEQYF.

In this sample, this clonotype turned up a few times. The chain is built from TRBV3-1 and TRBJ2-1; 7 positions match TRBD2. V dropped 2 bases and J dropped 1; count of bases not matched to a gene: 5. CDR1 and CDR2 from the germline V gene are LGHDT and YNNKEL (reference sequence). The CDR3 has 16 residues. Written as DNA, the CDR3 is TGTGCCAGCAGCCAACCCCAGGGAGGGTCCTACAATGAGCAGTTCTTC. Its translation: CASSQPQGGSYNEQFF.

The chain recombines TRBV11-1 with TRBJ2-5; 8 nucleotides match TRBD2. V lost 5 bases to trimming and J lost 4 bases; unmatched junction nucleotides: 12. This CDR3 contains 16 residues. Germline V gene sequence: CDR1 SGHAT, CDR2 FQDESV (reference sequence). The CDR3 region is CASSPTRGGGRETQYF. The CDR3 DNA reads TGTGCCAGCAGCCCCACTCGGGGGGGCGGAAGAGAGACCCAGTACTTC. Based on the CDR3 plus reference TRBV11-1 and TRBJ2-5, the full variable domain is EAEVAQSPRYKITEKSQAVAFWCDPISGHATLYWYRQILGQGPELLVQFQDESVVDDSQLPKDRFSAERLKGVDSTLKIQPAELGDSAMYLCASSPTRGGGRETQYFGPGTRLLVL.

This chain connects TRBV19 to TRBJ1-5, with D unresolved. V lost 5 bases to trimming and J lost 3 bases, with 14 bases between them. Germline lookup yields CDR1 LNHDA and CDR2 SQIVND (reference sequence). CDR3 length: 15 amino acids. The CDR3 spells CASSPRRETNQPQHF. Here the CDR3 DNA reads TGTGCCAGTAGTCCCCGGAGGGAGACCAATCAGCCCCAGCATTTT. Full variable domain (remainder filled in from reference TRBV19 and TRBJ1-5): DGGITQSPKYLFRKEGQNVTLSCEQNLNHDAMYWYRQDPGQGLRLIYYSQIVNDFQKGDIAEGYSVSREKKESFPLTVTSAQKNPTAFYLCASSPRRETNQPQHFGDGTRLSIL.